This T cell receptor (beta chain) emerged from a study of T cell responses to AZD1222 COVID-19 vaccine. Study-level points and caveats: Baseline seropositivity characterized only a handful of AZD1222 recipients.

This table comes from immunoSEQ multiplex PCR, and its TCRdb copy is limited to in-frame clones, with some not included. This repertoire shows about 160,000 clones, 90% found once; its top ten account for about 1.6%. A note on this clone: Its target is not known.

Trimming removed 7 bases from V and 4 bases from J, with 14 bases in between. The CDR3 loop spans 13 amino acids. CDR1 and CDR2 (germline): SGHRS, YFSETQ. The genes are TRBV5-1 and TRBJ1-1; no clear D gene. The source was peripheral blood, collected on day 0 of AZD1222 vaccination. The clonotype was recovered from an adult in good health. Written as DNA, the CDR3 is TGCGCCAGCTCTTTGACGTCGGTCACTGAAGCTTTCTTT. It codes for CASSLTSVTEAFF.